These T cell receptor beta chains were read from a single sample in a study of blood T cell repertoires in COVID-19. Only in-frame clones appear in the TCRdb table, and some are missing; sequencing was by immunoSEQ multiplex PCR. This sample has about 160,000 clones; over 80% occur once, and the top ten carry approximately 13%. The sample taken for sequencing was peripheral blood. These receptors were taken from a man aged 70 or older who had recovered from COVID-19. CDR3s include the opening cysteine and the closing phenylalanine or tryptophan.

j_call	v_call	cdr3_aa
TRBJ1-5	TRBV27	CASSLRGFSNQPQHF
TRBJ2-2	TRBV9	CASSVVVSGKIGELFF
TRBJ2-3	TRBV7-9	CASSFGTSTDTQYF
TRBJ2-1	TRBV12-2	CASRFLRGASGRNEQFF
TRBJ2-7	TRBV6-5	CASSYQGPYEQYF
TRBJ2-5	TRBV29-1	CSVVAGGETQYF
TRBJ1-1	TRBV5-4	CASSSRDSANTEAFF
TRBJ2-3	TRBV5-4	CASSLGLAASTDTQYF
TRBJ2-4	TRBV5-1	CASSDGQGFSIQYF
TRBJ2-7	TRBV24-1	CATSEGTSGRAEEQYF
TRBJ2-2	TRBV2	CASSFQGTLNTGELFF
TRBJ2-1	TRBV7-2	CASGGQVGNEQFF
TRBJ2-3	TRBV2	CASSVLAGGSDTQYF
TRBJ1-5	TRBV19	CATGDNSNQPQHF
TRBJ2-7	TRBV21-1	CASSKVVSGISYEQYF
TRBJ1-3	TRBV7-9	CASSSQVLGNTIYF
TRBJ1-2	TRBV7-9	CASSLGSVNYGYTF
TRBJ2-1	TRBV7-2	CASSLRGLFNEQFF
TRBJ2-1	TRBV7-6	CASSLRSTGPEQFF
TRBJ1-1	TRBV6-5	CASSPGQGRTEAFF
TRBJ1-2	TRBV7-9	CASSLRQGDYGYTF
TRBJ2-1	TRBV11-2	CASSLRQSSYNEQFF
TRBJ2-7	TRBV28	CASSLSGTSGSYEQYF
TRBJ2-1	TRBV23-1	CASSQSRKTSGSLNEQFF
TRBJ2-5	TRBV29-1	CSVGLAGEVTQYF
TRBJ2-2	TRBV9	CASTRTANTGELFF
TRBJ1-3	TRBV5-1	CASSLTGPLGNTIYF
TRBJ2-2	TRBV10-3	CAISPSAQSTGELFF
TRBJ2-7	TRBV6-5	CASSPSGSASYEQYF
TRBJ2-7	TRBV6-5	CASKPRESNGYEQYF
TRBJ1-3	TRBV7-9	CASSLSQGGGNTIYF
TRBJ2-3	TRBV2	CASSVQGSTDTQYF
TRBJ2-2	TRBV27	CASSRLAAANTGELFF
TRBJ2-2	TRBV4-3	CASSQGPSGSSTGELFF
TRBJ1-1	TRBV3-1/TRBV3-2	CASSPTPSTEAFF
TRBJ2-1	TRBV6-5	CASNYINEQFF
TRBJ2-7	TRBV19	CASSLDKSYEQYF
TRBJ2-3	TRBV7-7	CASSPGLANTDTQYF
TRBJ2-7	TRBV6-6	CASSARTPAGEQYF
TRBJ1-5	TRBV7-9	CASSIVDSQPQHF
TRBJ2-5	TRBV6-5	CASSSGHQETQYF
TRBJ2-5	TRBV2	CASSETQGAQTQYF
TRBJ1-1	TRBV5-6	CASLMRGAEAFF
TRBJ2-7	TRBV3-1/TRBV3-2	CASSPGVAGEQYF
TRBJ1-5	TRBV2	CASRAAQTGVNQPQHF
TRBJ2-5	TRBV10-3	CATGSGSETQYF
TRBJ2-1	TRBV11-2	CASSPGTALSYNEQFF
TRBJ2-1	TRBV21-1	CASSKVCPGVPYNEQFF
TRBJ2-1	TRBV7-3	CASSPSASHEQFF
TRBJ2-7	TRBV6-5	CASSPNDGPYEQYF
TRBJ2-1	TRBV24-1	CATSDLSRAGVGQFF
TRBJ1-1	TRBV9	CASSVTGNAEAFF
TRBJ2-2	TRBV5-6	CASSLPGVVDPGELFF
TRBJ2-1	TRBV7-3	CASSTGTSGTGNEQFF
TRBJ2-7	TRBV10-3	CAIAGASYEQYF
TRBJ1-2	TRBV9	CASSVPPTGAGYTF
TRBJ2-3	TRBV19	CASSMDRGRGTDTQYF
TRBJ1-5	TRBV19	CASKWGAPSEPQHF
TRBJ2-1	TRBV6-4	CASSGEGEGLVGNEQFF
TRBJ2-7	TRBV7-9	CASSLRTSGSYEQYF